This T cell receptor beta chain came from a study of blood T cell repertoires in COVID-19. Turning to the study itself: The cDNA or gDNA used as material had been derived from T cells, B-cell-depleted T cells, or PBMCs.

The table lists this clone with a count of one. The CDR3 loop spans 17 amino acids. The germline V gene encodes CDR1 SGHTA and CDR2 FQGNSA. Trimming took 1 base from V and 0 from J; bases not matched to a gene: 7. The table came from immunoSEQ multiplex PCR; TCRdb's copy has only in-frame clones and leaves some out. The sample has more than 200,000 clones; roughly 83% are singletons. The source of this sequence is a man aged 40-55 years with acute or convalescent COVID-19. Input material: peripheral blood. The chain couples TRBV7-2 to TRBJ1-2; 8 positions agree with TRBD1. The CDR3 is CASSLVSGTGANYGYTF. CDR3 nucleotides: TGTGCCAGCAGCTTAGTGTCCGGGACAGGTGCTAACTATGGCTACACCTTC.